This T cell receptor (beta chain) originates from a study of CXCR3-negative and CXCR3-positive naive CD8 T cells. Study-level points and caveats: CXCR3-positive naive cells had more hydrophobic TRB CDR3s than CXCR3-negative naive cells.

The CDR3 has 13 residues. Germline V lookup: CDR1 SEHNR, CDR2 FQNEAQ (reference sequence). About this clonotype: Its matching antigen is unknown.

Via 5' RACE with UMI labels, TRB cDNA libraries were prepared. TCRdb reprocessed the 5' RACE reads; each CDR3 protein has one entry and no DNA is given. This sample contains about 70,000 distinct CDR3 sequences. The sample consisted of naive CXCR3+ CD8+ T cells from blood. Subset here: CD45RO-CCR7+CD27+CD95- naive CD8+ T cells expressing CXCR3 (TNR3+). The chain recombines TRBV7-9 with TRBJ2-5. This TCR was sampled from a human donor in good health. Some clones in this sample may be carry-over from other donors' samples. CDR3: CASSSDGEETQYF.